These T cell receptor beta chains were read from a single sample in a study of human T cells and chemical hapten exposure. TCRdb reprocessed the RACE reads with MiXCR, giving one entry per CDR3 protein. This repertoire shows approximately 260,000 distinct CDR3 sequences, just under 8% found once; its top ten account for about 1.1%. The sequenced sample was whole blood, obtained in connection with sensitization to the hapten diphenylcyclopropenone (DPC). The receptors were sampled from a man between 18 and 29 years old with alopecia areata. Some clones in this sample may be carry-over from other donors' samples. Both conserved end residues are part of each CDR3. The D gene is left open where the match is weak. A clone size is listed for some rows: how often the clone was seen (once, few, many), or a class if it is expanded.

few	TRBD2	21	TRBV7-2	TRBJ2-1	CASSLWLWSGGAVGSYNEQFF	TGTGCCAGCAGCTTATGGCTGTGGAGCGGGGGGGCGGTGGGCTCCTACAATGAGCAGTTCTTC
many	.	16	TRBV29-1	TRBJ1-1	CSVAYTGRGLNTEAFF	TGCAGCGTCGCTTACACAGGGCGGGGACTGAACACTGAAGCTTTCTTT
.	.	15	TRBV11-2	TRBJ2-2	CASSFLTTESGELFF	TGTGCCAGCAGCTTTCTCACGACTGAGAGCGGGGAGCTGTTTTTT
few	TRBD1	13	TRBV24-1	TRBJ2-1	CATSDGQGDEQFF	TGTGCCACCAGTGATGGTCAGGGGGATGAGCAGTTCTTC
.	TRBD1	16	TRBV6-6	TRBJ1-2	CASSYSNGRGQDGYTF	TGTGCCAGCAGTTACTCGAACGGTAGGGGGCAGGATGGCTACACCTTC
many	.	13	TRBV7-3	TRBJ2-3	CASSLRVSDTQYF	TGTGCCAGCAGCTTAAGGGTTTCAGATACGCAGTATTTT
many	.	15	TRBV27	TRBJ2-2	CASIQLSGRTGELFF	TGTGCCAGCATCCAGTTATCCGGGCGCACCGGGGAGCTGTTTTTT
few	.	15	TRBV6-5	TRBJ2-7	CASTSKHDSFYEQYF	TGTGCCAGCACCAGCAAGCACGACAGCTTCTACGAGCAGTACTTC
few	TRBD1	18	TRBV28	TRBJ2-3	CASRPTPRTGGWGDTQYF	TGTGCCAGCAGGCCCACGCCGAGGACAGGGGGCTGGGGAGATACGCAGTATTTT
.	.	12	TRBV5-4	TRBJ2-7	CASSRQSSEQYF	TGTGCCAGCAGCCGTCAGTCGAGCGAGCAGTACTTC
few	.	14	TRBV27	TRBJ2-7	CASSSHLDSYEQYF	TGTGCCAGCAGTTCCCACCTGGACAGCTACGAGCAGTACTTC
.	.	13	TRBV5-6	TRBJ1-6	CASSFAVVPTLHF	TGTGCCAGCAGCTTCGCCGTGGTCCCCACCCTCCACTTT
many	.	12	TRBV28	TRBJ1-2	CASSLSMSGYTF	TGTGCCAGCAGTCTCTCCATGAGTGGCTACACCTTC
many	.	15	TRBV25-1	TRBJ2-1	CASSEGAGHYNEQFF	TGTGCCAGCAGTGAGGGTGCAGGGCATTACAATGAGCAGTTCTTC
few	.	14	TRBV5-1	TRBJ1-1	CASSLGVGRVEAFF	TGCGCCAGCAGCTTGGGGGTCGGGAGGGTTGAAGCTTTCTTT
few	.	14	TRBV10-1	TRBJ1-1	CASSAASPNTEAFF	TGCGCCAGCAGTGCCGCCTCACCGAACACTGAAGCTTTCTTT
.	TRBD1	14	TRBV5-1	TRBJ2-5	CASSYRDREETQYF	TGCGCCAGCAGCTACCGGGACAGGGAAGAGACCCAGTACTTC
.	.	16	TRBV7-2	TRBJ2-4	CASSLGGVSDKNIQYF	TGTGCCAGCAGCTTAGGCGGGGTATCAGACAAAAACATTCAGTACTTC
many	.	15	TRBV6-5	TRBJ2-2	CASSAPSSSPGELFF	TGTGCCAGCAGCGCCCCGAGTAGCAGTCCCGGGGAGCTGTTTTTT
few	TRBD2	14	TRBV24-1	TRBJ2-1	CATSVSGGSNEQFF	TGTGCCACCAGTGTCAGCGGGGGGTCCAATGAGCAGTTCTTC
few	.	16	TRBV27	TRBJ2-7	CASSPVGLRPSYEQYF	TGTGCCAGCAGTCCCGTGGGACTTCGACCGTCCTACGAGCAGTACTTC
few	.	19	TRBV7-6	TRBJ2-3	CASSLEGGASGLPGDTQYF	TGTGCCAGCAGCTTAGAAGGGGGCGCTAGCGGGCTCCCAGGAGATACGCAGTATTTT
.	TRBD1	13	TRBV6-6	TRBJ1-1	CASRYRDSIEAFF	TGTGCCAGCAGGTACCGGGACAGTATTGAAGCTTTCTTT
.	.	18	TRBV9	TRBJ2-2	CASSTQRGTGTKTGELFF	TGTGCCAGCAGCACTCAAAGGGGAACGGGGACAAAAACCGGGGAGCTGTTTTTT
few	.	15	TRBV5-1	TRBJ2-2	CASSLGRVLTGELFF	TGCGCCAGCAGCTTGGGCAGGGTTCTCACCGGGGAGCTGTTTTTT
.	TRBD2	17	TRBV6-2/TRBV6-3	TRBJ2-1	CASRQTSGGASYNEQFF	TGTGCCAGCAGACAAACTAGCGGGGGGGCGTCCTACAATGAGCAGTTCTTC
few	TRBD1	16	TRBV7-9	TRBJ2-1	CASSQPQGADYNEQFF	TGTGCCAGCAGCCAGCCACAGGGGGCGGACTACAATGAGCAGTTCTTC
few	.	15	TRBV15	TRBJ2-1	CATSRVGARYNEQFF	TGTGCCACCAGCAGAGTTGGGGCGCGTTACAATGAGCAGTTCTTC
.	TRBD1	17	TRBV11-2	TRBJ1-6	CASSRQGRSWRRSPLHF	TGTGCCAGCAGCCGACAGGGGCGAAGTTGGAGGCGTTCACCCCTCCACTTT
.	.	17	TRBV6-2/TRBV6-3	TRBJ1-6	CASSNRDTGSYNSPLHF	TGTGCCAGCAGTAACCGGGACACCGGCTCCTATAATTCACCCCTCCACTTT
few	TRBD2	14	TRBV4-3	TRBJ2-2	CASGRGSDTGELFF	TGCGCCAGCGGGCGGGGGTCGGACACCGGGGAGCTGTTTTTT
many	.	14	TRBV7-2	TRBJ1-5	CASSLAGRGQPQHF	TGTGCCAGCAGCTTAGCTGGGCGAGGTCAGCCCCAGCATTTT
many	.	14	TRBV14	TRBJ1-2	CASSQGRPNYGYTF	TGTGCCAGCAGCCAAGGACGGCCTAACTATGGCTACACCTTC
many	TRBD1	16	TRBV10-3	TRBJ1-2	CAISEVRDRGYYGYTF	TGTGCCATCAGTGAGGTCCGGGACAGGGGATATTATGGCTACACCTTC
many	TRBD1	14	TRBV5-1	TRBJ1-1	CASSTPGQGPEAFF	TGCGCCAGCAGCACTCCGGGACAGGGTCCTGAAGCTTTCTTT
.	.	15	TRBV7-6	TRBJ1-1	CASSLARGGNTEAFF	TGTGCCAGCAGCTTAGCAAGAGGAGGGAACACTGAAGCTTTCTTT
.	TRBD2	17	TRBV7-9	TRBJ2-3	CASSKRIAGSNTDTQYF	TGTGCCAGCAGCAAACGTATAGCGGGATCAAATACAGATACGCAGTATTTT
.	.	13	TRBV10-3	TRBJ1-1	CVISGLRTTEAFF	TGTGTCATCAGTGGTCTCAGGACCACTGAAGCTTTCTTT
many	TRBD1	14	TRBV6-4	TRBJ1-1	CASSDPRGGPEAFF	TGTGCCAGCAGTGACCCCAGGGGGGGCCCTGAAGCTTTCTTT
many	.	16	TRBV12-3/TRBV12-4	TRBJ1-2	CASSLGVTVTNYGYTF	TGTGCCAGCAGTTTAGGGGTGACAGTTACTAACTATGGCTACACCTTC